This T cell receptor (beta chain) was identified in a study of shared clonotypes between healthy human individuals. Study background: The donor group consisted of two women and a few men, aged 18 to 49.

Germline trimming cut 1 base from V and 2 bases from J; bases unmatched to any gene: 3. CDR1 and CDR2 from the germline V gene are SGHVS and FQNEAQ. The CDR3 runs 15 residues. Sequencing was performed with immunoSEQ multiplex PCR; in TCRdb, only in-frame clones are kept and a portion is missing. The data hold about 2.1 million clones, with just over 90% observed a single time. CD45RO negativity and positive selection for CCR7 defined naive CD8 cells, a population that excluded terminally differentiated effector memory CD45RA+ cells. The receptor was isolated from a man aged 18-30 years in good health. Some clones in this sample may be carry-over from other donors' samples. The sample was naive CD8+ T cells from PBMCs. The genes are TRBV7-8 and TRBJ2-3, with 7 bases aligning to TRBD1. The CDR3 sequence: CASSLDRGATDTQYF. CDR3 bases: TGTGCCAGCAGCTTAGACAGGGGAGCCACAGATACGCAGTATTTT.